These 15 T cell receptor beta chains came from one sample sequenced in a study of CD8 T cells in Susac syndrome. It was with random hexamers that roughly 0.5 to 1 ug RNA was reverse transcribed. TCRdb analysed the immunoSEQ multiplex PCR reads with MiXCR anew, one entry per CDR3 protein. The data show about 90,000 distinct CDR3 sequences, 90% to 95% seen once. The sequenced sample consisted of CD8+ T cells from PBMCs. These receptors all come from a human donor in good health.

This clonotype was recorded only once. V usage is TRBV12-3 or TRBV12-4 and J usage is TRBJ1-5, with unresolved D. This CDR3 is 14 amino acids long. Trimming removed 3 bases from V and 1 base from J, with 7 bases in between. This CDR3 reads CASSLLGSNQPQHF. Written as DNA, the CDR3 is TGTGCCAGCAGTTTGCTCGGCAGCAATCAGCCCCAGCATTTT.

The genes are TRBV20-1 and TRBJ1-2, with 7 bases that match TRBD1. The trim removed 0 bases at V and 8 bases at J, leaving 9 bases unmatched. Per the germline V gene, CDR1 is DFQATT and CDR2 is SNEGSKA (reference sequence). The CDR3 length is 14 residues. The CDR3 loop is CSARDLATGRGYTF. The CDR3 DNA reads TGCAGTGCTAGAGATCTCGCGACAGGGAGAGGCTACACCTTC.

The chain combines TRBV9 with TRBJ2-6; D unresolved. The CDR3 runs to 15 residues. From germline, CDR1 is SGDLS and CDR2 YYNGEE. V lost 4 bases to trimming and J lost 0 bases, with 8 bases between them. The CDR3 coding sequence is TGTGCCAGCAGCCCCCGACCCTCTGGGGCCAACGTCCTGACTTTC. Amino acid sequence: CASSPRPSGANVLTF.

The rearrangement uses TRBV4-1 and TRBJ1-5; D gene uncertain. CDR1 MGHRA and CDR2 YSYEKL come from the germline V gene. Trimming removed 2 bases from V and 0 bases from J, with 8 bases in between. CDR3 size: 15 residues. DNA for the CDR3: TGCGCCAGCAGCCAAAAGACGGATAGCAATCAGCCCCAGCATTTT. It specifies CASSQKTDSNQPQHF.

The CDR3 nucleotides read TGTGCCTCAGGAACTCGTGAGCAGTTCTTC. Amino acid sequence: CASGTREQFF. This chain connects TRBV7-9 to TRBJ2-1, with D unclear. V lost 11 bases and J lost 9, with 11 bases in between. Germline CDR1 and CDR2: SEHNR and FQNEAQ (reference sequence). This CDR3 contains 10 residues.

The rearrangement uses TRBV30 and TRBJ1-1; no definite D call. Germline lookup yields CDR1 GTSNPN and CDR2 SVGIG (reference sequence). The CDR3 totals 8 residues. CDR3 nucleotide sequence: TGTGGGCTGGGTGAAGCTTTCTTT. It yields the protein CGLGEAFF. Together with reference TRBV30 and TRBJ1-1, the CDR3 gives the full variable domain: SQTIHQWPATLVQPVGSPLSLECTVEGTSNPNLYWYRQAAGRGLQLLFYSVGIGQISSEVPQNLSASRPQDRQFILSSKKLLLSDSGFYLCGLGEAFFGQGTRLTVV.

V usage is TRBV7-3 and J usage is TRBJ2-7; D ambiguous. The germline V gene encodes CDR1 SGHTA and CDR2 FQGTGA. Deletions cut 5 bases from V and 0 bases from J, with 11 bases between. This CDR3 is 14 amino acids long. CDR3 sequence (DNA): TGTGCCAGCAGCACCCCGGCCTCCTCCTACGAGCAGTACTTC. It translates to CASSTPASSYEQYF.

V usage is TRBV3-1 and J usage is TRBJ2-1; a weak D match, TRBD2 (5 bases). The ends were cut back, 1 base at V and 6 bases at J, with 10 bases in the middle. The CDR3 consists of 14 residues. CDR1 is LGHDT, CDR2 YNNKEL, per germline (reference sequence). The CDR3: CASSQGPGINEQFF. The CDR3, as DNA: TGTGCCAGCAGCCAAGGCCCGGGAATCAATGAGCAGTTCTTC.

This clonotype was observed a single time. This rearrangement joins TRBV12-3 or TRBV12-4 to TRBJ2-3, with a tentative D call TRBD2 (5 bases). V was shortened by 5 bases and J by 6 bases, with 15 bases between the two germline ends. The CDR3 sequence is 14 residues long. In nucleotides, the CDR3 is TGTGCCAGCAGTGGTGGAAGAGGCGGGGATACGCAGTATTTT. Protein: CASSGGRGGDTQYF.

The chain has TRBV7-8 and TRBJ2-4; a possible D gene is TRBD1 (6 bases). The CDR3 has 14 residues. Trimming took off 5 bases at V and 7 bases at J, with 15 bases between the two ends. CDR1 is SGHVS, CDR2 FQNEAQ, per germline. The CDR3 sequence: CASSEDRLGNIQYF. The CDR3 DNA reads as TGTGCCAGCAGCGAAGACAGGCTGGGGAACATTCAGTACTTC.

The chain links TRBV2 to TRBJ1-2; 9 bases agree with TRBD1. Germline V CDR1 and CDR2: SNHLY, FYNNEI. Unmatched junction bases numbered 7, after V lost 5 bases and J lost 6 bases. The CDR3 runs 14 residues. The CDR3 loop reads CASSPGQGENGYTF. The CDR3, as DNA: TGTGCCAGCAGTCCGGGACAGGGAGAAAATGGCTACACCTTC.

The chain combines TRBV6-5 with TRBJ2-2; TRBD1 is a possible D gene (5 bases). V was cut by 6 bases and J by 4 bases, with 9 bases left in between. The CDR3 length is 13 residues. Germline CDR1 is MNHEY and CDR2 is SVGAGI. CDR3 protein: CASSRQLTGELFF. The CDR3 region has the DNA TGTGCCAGCAGCAGACAGCTCACCGGGGAGCTGTTTTTT.

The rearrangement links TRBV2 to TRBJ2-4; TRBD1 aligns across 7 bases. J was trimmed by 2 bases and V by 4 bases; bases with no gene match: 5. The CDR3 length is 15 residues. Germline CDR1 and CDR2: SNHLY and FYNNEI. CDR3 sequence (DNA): TGTGCCAGCAGTGGAGGACAGGCGCCCAAAAACATTCAGTACTTC. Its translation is CASSGGQAPKNIQYF.

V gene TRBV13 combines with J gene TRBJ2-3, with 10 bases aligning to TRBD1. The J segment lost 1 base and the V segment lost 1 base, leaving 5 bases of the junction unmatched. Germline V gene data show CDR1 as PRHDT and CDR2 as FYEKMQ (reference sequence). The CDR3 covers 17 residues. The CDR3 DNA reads TGTGCCAGCAGCTTAGACGACAGGGGGCAAGGCACAGATACGCAGTATTTT. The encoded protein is CASSLDDRGQGTDTQYF.

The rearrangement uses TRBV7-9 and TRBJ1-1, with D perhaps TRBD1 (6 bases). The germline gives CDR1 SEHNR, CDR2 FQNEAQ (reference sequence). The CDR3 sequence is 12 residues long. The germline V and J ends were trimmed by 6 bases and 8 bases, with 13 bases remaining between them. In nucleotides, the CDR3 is TGTGCCAGCAGTCAGGGGCCCCCGGAAGCTTTCTTT. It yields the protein CASSQGPPEAFF.